Presented here are 17 T cell receptor beta chains from one specimen sequenced in a study of blood T cell repertoires in COVID-19. Clones were read by immunoSEQ multiplex PCR, and TCRdb kept only the in-frame ones, dropping some. The sample yields around 130,000 clones, approximately 89% seen once. The specimen was peripheral blood. The receptor set was obtained from a woman aged 55-69 years with acute or convalescent COVID-19.

The V gene is TRBV6-1, the J gene TRBJ1-1; D remains unclear. This CDR3 region has 15 residues. V gave up 2 bases and J gave up 0 bases, with 10 bases separating them. Germline assignment: CDR1 MNHNS and CDR2 SASEGT. This CDR3 is CASSELETLNTEAFF. CDR3 DNA: TGTGCCAGCAGTGAACTAGAAACCCTGAACACTGAAGCTTTCTTT.

The chain carries TRBV28 and TRBJ2-7, with 9 bases fitting TRBD1. Germline-derived CDR1 and CDR2 are MDHEN and SYDVKM. With 6 bases clipped from V and 2 bases from J, the junction kept 8 bases outside the gene matches. The CDR3 runs 15 residues. CDR3 in amino acids: CASRRTGVRAYEQYF. CDR3 bases: TGTGCCAGCAGGCGGACAGGGGTACGCGCCTACGAGCAGTACTTC.

This clone was seen just once. The genes are TRBV18 and TRBJ1-5; TRBD1 is a possible D gene (5 bases). Trimming shortened V by 3 bases and J by 4 bases, and 10 bases separated the two germline ends. This CDR3 has 14 amino acids. The V gene's germline CDR1 is KGHSH and CDR2 LQKENI. The CDR3 region has the DNA TGTGCCAGCTCACCTGGGGGGAGGAATCAGCCCCAGCATTTT. Translating it yields CASSPGGRNQPQHF.

The chain joins TRBV29-1 to TRBJ1-2; 8 positions agree with TRBD1. The CDR3 is made up of 11 amino acids. Germline CDR1 and CDR2: SQVTM and ANQGSEA. With 4 bases clipped from V and 8 bases from J, the junction kept 3 bases outside the gene matches. CDR3 DNA: TGCAGCGTTGGGGACAGGAGGGGCTACACCTTC. It yields the protein CSVGDRRGYTF.

V and J are TRBV6-5 and TRBJ1-1, with D hard to call. Germline V lookup: CDR1 MNHEY, CDR2 SVGAGI. This CDR3 comprises 13 residues. V was pared by 2 bases and J by 1 base, with 5 bases between. The CDR3 DNA is TGTGCCAGCAGTTACAGAGGGAACACTGAAGCTTTCTTT. It is translated as CASSYRGNTEAFF.

Remarks on this clone: A junction boundary mismatches the germline segment, possibly from a read error. V and J are TRBV10-3 and TRBJ2-5; 10 nucleotides line up with TRBD2. This CDR3 contains 14 residues. CDR1 ENHRY and CDR2 SYGVKD come from the germline V gene. The CDR3, as DNA: TGTGCCATCAGGGGAGCGGGAGGGCAAGAAACCCAGTACTTC. This codes for CAIRGAGGQETQYF.

This rearrangement joins TRBV6-5 to TRBJ1-5, with D possibly being TRBD1 (5 bases). Germline V lookup: CDR1 MNHEY, CDR2 SVGAGI. Trimming removed 4 bases from V and 7 bases from J, with 14 bases in between. CDR3 size: 14 residues. The CDR3 spells CASSSARERQPQHF. The CDR3 region has the DNA TGTGCCAGCAGTTCCGCCAGGGAAAGGCAGCCCCAGCATTTT.

CDR3 region: CASSPGAEAFF. The CDR3 region has the DNA TGTGCCAGCTCACCAGGAGCTGAAGCTTTCTTT. The chain is built from TRBV18 and TRBJ1-1; D unclear. Per the germline V gene, CDR1 is KGHSH and CDR2 is LQKENI. Trimming shortened V by 2 bases and J by 6 bases, and 4 bases separated the two germline ends. The CDR3 loop spans 11 amino acids.

This chain joins TRBV5-1 and TRBJ2-1, with 8 positions matching TRBD2. The CDR3 loop spans 16 amino acids. Losses at the gene ends were 6 bases for V and 4 bases for J; bases not matched to a gene: 12. From germline, CDR1 is SGHRS and CDR2 YFSETQ. The CDR3 sequence is CASKSDGTSSYNEQFF. In nucleotides, the CDR3 is TGCGCCAGCAAATCGGACGGGACTAGTTCTTACAATGAGCAGTTCTTC.

V and J are TRBV6-1 and TRBJ1-2, with TRBD1 matching over 9 bases. CDR3 length: 15 amino acids. Trimming at V came to 0 bases and at J to 8 bases, leaving 7 bases not matched to a gene. Germline-derived CDR1 and CDR2 are MNHNS and SASEGT. The CDR3 sequence is CASSEATGGARGYTF. For the CDR3, the DNA is TGTGCCAGCAGTGAAGCTACAGGGGGCGCGAGGGGCTACACCTTC.

This clone was seen more than once but under ten times. The gene calls are TRBV19 and TRBJ2-1; D might be TRBD2 (5 bases). The CDR3 totals 16 residues. V was shortened by 6 bases and J by 4 bases, with 19 bases between the two germline ends. CDR1 LNHDA and CDR2 SQIVND come from the germline V gene (reference sequence). The CDR3 is CASSMEERAPYNEQFF. CDR3 nucleotide sequence: TGTGCCAGTAGCATGGAGGAAAGAGCTCCTTACAATGAGCAGTTCTTC.

As for this clone: An end of the junction differs from the germline gene, which may be a read error. The V gene is TRBV7-2, the J gene TRBJ1-5; unclear D gene. There are 12 residues in the CDR3. CDR1 is SGHTA and CDR2 is FQGNSA in the germline V gene. For the CDR3, the DNA is TGTGCCAGCAACTTAGAGGCGGGGCCCCAGCATTTT. Its translation: CASNLEAGPQHF.

This chain links TRBV7-2 with TRBJ2-2, with 9 positions matching TRBD2. Trimming took 5 bases from V and 4 from J; bases not matched to a gene: 5. The germline V gene has CDR1 SGHTA and CDR2 FQGNSA. This CDR3 spans 15 amino acids. The CDR3 region is CASSRGLALTGELFF. In DNA form, the CDR3 reads TGTGCCAGCAGCCGTGGACTAGCGCTCACCGGGGAGCTGTTTTTT.

The rearrangement uses TRBV19 and TRBJ1-5; weak D call: TRBD1 (6 bases). Trimming shortened V by 3 bases and J by 2 bases, and 14 bases separated the two germline ends. CDR3 length: 16 amino acids. Germline CDR1 LNHDA, CDR2 SQIVND (reference sequence). The CDR3 bases are TGTGCCAGTAGTATCCCCCCAGGGGCTGGCAATCAGCCCCAGCATTTT. It codes for CASSIPPGAGNQPQHF.

This chain uses TRBV7-3 with TRBJ2-7, with TRBD2 matching over 8 bases. Germline CDR1 and CDR2: SGHTA and FQGTGA. The length of the CDR3 is 14 residues. Trimming removed 5 bases from V and 5 bases from J; junction bases left unmatched: 8. The CDR3 DNA is TGTGCCAGCAGCCTCGGGGGGGCAGCCAACGAGCAGTACTTC. It codes for CASSLGGAANEQYF. Using reference TRBV7-3 and TRBJ2-7 for the parts outside the CDR3, the full variable domain is GAGVSQTPSNKVTEKGKYVELRCDPISGHTALYWYRQSLGQGPEFLIYFQGTGAADDSGLPNDRFFAVRPEGSVSTLKIQRTERGDSAVYLCASSLGGAANEQYFGPGTRLTVT.

This clone was seen more than once but under ten times. V is TRBV6-6 and J is TRBJ2-7; perhaps TRBD1 as D (6 bases). The CDR3 is 14 residues long. Trimming removed 4 bases at V and 0 bases at J, with 10 bases between. The germline CDR1 and CDR2 sequences are MNHNY and SVGAGI (reference sequence). The DNA of the CDR3 is TGTGCCAGCAGTTCAACACAGGGCTCCTACGAGCAGTACTTC. Its translation is CASSSTQGSYEQYF.

The V call is TRBV28, the J call TRBJ2-7; D remains unclear. The CDR3 length is 14 residues. Trimming removed 6 bases from V and 1 base from J, with 13 bases in between. Looked up from germline, CDR1 is MDHEN and CDR2 is SYDVKM. CDR3 nucleotides: TGTGCCAGCAGCCCAGGTGGGCTTTCCTACGAGCAGTACTTC. Translation: CASSPGGLSYEQYF.